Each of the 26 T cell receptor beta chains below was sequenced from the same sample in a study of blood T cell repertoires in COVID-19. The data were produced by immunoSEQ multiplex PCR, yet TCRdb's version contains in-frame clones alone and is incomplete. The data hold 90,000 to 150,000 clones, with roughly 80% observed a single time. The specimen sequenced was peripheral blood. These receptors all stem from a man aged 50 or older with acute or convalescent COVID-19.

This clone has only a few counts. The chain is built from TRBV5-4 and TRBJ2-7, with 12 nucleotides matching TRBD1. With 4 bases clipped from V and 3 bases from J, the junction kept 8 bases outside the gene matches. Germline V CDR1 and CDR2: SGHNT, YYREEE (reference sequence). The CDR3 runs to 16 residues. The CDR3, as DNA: TGTGCCAGCAGCCAGGGACAGGGGGCCTTGTTCTACGAGCAGTACTTC. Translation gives CASSQGQGALFYEQYF.

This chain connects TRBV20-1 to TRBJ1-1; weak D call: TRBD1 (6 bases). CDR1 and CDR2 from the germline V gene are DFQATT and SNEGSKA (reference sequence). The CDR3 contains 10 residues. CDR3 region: CSRGNTEAFF. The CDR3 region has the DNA TGCAGCAGGGGGAACACTGAAGCTTTCTTT.

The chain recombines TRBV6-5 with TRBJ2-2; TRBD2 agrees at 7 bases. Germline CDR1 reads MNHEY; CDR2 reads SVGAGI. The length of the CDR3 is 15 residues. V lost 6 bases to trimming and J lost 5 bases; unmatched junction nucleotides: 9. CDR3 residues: CASRQRRERTGELFF. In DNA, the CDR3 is TGTGCCAGCAGACAACGGCGGGAGCGGACCGGGGAGCTGTTTTTT.

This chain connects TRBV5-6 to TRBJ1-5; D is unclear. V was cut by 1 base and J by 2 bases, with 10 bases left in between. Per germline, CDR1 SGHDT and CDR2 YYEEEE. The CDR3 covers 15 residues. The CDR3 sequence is CASSLWAVRNQPQHF. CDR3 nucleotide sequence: TGTGCCAGCAGCTTGTGGGCAGTCCGCAATCAGCCCCAGCATTTT.

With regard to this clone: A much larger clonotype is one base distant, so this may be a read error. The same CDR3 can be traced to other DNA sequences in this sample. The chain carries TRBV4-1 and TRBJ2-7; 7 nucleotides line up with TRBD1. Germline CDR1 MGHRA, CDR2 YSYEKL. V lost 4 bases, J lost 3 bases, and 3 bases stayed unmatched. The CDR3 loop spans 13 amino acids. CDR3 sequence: CASSLQGNYEQYF. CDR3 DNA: TGCGCCAGCAGCCTACAGGGGAACTACGAGCAGTACTTC.

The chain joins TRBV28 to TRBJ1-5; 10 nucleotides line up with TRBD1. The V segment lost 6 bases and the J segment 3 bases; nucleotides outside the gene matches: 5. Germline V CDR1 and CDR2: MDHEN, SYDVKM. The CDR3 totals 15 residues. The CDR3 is CASRRDRGDNQPQHF. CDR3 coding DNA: TGTGCCAGCAGACGGGACAGGGGTGACAATCAGCCCCAGCATTTT.

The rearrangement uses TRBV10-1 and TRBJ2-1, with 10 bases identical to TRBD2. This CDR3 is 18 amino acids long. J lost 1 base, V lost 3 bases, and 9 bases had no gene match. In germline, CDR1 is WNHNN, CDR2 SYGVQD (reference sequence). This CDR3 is CASSDQGLAVSSYNEQFF. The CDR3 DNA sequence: TGCGCCAGCAGTGACCAAGGACTAGCGGTCTCTTCCTACAATGAGCAGTTCTTC.

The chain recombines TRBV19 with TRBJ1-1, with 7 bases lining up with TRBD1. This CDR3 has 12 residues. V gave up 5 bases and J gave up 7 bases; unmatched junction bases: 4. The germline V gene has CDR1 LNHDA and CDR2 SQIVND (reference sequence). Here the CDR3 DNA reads TGTGCCAGTAGTGTTAACAGGGGTGAAGCTTTCTTT. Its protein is CASSVNRGEAFF.

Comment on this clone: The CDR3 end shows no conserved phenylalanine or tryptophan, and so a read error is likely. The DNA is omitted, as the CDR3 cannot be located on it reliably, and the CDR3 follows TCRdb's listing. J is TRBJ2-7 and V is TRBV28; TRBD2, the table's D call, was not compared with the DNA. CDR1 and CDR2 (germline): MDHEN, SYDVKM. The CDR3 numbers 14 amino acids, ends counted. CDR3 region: CASNPGLAGGHFSI.

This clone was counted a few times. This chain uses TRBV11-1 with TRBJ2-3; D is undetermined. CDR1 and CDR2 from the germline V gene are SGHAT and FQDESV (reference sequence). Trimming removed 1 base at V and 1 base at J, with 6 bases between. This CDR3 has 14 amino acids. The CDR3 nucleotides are TGTGCCAGCAGCTTAGTTCGAGGCACAGATACGCAGTATTTT. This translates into CASSLVRGTDTQYF.

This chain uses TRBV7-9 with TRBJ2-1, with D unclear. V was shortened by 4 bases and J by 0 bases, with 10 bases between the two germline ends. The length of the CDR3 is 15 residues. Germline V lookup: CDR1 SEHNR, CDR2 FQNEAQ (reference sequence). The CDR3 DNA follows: TGTGCCAGCAGCTCTGTCTCCAGCTCCTACAATGAGCAGTTCTTC. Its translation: CASSSVSSSYNEQFF.

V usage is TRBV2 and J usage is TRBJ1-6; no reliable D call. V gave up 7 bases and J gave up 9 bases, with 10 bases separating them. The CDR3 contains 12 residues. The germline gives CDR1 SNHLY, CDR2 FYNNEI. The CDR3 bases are TGTGCCAGCATCGAAGAGGCTTCACCCCTCCACTTT. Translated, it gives CASIEEASPLHF.

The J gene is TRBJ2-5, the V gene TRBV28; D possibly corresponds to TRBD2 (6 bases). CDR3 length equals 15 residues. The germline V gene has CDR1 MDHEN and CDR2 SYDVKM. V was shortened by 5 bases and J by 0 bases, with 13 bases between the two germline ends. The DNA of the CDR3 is TGTGCCAGCAGTACACCCGGGACTTACCAAGAGACCCAGTACTTC. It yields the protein CASSTPGTYQETQYF.

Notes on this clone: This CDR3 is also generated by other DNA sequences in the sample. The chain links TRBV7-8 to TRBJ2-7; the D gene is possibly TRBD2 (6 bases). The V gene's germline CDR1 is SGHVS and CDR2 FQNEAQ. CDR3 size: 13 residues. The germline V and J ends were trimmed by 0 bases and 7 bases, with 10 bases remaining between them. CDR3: CASSLAGGGEQYF. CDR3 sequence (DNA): TGTGCCAGCAGCTTAGCCGGGGGTGGTGAGCAGTACTTC.

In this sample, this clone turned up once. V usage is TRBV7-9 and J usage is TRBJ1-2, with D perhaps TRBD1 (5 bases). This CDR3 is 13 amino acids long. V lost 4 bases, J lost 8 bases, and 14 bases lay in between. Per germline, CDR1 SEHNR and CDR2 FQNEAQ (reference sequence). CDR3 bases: TGTGCCAGCAGCTCCACCTTGGGGGGAGGCTACACCTTC. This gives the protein CASSSTLGGGYTF.

CDR3 nucleotides: TGTGCCAGCAGCTTGGGGAGGGGTGATGGCTACACCTTC. Protein: CASSLGRGDGYTF. V and J are TRBV6-1 and TRBJ1-2, with a weak D call TRBD1 (5 bases). Trimming cost V 6 bases and J 6 bases, with 14 bases left between them. The CDR3 runs to 13 residues. From germline, CDR1 is MNHNS and CDR2 SASEGT.

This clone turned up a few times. The chain's CDR3 is CASSLNRGTNTEAFF. The DNA for the CDR3 is TGTGCCAGCAGTCTCAATCGGGGGACGAACACTGAAGCTTTCTTT. The J gene is TRBJ1-1, the V gene TRBV6-6; D is perhaps TRBD1 (5 bases). Germline loops: CDR1 MNHNY, CDR2 SVGAGI (reference sequence). V lost 5 bases and J lost 1, with 14 bases in between. The length of the CDR3 is 15 residues.

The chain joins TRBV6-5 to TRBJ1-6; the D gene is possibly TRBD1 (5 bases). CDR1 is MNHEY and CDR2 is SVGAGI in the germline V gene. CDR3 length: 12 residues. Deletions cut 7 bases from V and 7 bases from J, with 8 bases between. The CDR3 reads CASKTVNSPLHF. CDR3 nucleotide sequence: TGTGCCAGCAAGACAGTAAATTCACCCCTCCACTTT.

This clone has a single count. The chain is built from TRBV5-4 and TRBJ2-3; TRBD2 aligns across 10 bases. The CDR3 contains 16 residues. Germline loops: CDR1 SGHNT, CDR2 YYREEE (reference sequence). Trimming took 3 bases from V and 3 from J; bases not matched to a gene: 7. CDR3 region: CASSSSGRGLTDTQYF. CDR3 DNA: TGTGCCAGCAGCTCTAGCGGGAGAGGCTTGACAGATACGCAGTATTTT.

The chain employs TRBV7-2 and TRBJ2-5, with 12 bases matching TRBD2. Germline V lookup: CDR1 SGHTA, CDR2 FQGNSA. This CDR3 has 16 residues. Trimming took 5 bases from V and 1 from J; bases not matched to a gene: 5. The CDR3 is CASSPASGGAQETQYF. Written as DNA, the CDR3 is TGTGCCAGCAGCCCTGCTAGCGGGGGGGCCCAAGAGACCCAGTACTTC. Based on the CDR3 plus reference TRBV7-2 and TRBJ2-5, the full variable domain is GAGVSQSPSNKVTEKGKDVELRCDPISGHTALYWYRQSLGQGLEFLIYFQGNSAPDKSGLPSDRFSAERTGGSVSTLTIQRTQQEDSAVYLCASSPASGGAQETQYFGPGTRLLVL.

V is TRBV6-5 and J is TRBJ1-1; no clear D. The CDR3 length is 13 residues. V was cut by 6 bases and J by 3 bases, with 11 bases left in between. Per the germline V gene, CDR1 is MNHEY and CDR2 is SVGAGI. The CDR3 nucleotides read TGTGCCAGCAGGGTTCAGAGGGACACTGAAGCTTTCTTT. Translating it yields CASRVQRDTEAFF.

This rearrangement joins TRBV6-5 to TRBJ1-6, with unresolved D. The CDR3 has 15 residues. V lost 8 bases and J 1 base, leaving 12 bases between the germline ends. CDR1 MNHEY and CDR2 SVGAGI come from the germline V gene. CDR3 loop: CASWRGGSYNSPLHF. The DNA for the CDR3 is TGTGCCAGCTGGCGTGGAGGGTCCTATAATTCACCCCTCCACTTT.

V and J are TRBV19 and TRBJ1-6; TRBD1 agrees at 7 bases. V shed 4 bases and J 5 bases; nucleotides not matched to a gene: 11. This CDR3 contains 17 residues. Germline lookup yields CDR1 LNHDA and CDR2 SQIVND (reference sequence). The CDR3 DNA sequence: TGTGCCAGTAGTAGAATACAGGGGCTCGTCGATAATTCACCCCTCCACTTT. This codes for CASSRIQGLVDNSPLHF.

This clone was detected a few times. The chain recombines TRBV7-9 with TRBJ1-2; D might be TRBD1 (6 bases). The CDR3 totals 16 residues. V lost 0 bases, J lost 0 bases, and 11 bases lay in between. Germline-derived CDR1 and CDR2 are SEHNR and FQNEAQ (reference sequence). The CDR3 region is CASSLAMDSTNYGYTF. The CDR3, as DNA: TGTGCCAGCAGCTTAGCGATGGACAGCACTAACTATGGCTACACCTTC. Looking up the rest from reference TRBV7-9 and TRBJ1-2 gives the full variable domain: DTGVSQNPRHKITKRGQNVTFRCDPISEHNRLYWYRQTLGQGPEFLTYFQNEAQLEKSRLLSDRFSAERPKGSFSTLEIQRTEQGDSAMYLCASSLAMDSTNYGYTFGSGTRLTVV.

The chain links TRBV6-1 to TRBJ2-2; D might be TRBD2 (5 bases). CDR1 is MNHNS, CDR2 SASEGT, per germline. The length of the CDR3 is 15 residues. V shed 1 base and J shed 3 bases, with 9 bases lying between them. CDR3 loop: CASSEGISDTGELFF. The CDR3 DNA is TGTGCCAGCAGTGAAGGTATTAGCGACACCGGGGAGCTGTTTTTT.

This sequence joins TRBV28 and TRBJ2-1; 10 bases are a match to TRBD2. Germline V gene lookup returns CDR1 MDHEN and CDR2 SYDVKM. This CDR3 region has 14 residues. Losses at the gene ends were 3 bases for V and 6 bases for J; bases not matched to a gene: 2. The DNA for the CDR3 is TGTGCCAGCAGTTTGGTAGCGGGAGGCAATGAGCAGTTCTTC. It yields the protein CASSLVAGGNEQFF.